What follows describes a single TCR beta chain. The antigen this receptor binds is unknown. No clone much larger than this one lies a single base away; base qualities are absent. No immune events, such as infections, were documented for the healthy donors during the collection period. Time-dependent variance in a beta-binomial model of T-cell clone differential abundance was calibrated using healthy-donor blood repertoires as a training cohort. The training cohort was composed of roughly 10 healthy donors, 3 female and 7 male. The donors were between roughly 29 and 65 years old, with an average age of about 45 years. Whole blood from each healthy donor was obtained from a commercial supplier and was collected at three time points approximately 13 days apart. Genomic DNA was extracted from unsorted whole blood for immunosequencing. These data originate in a study of identifying expanded T cells in peripheral blood (dated by TCRdb to the late 2010s). As for the study more broadly: Four technical replicates, made by sequencing separate aliquots from the same pool of genomic DNA, were compared pairwise.

The immunoSEQ Assay, which uses bias-controlled multiplex PCR amplification of genomic DNA, was used to profile TCRbeta CDR3 regions. The source study handled its data this way. To quantify the absolute abundance of each unique TCRbeta CDR3 region, the sequences were collapsed and filtered. Two models were used to test differential abundance: a binomial model (Fisher-equivalent) and a beta-binomial model that adds time-dependent variance fitted from healthy donors. Any clone with fewer than 5 combined templates was excluded, and a clone was called differentially abundant if its Benjamini-Hochberg FDR was below 0.01. Beta-binomial variance was modeled as a function of total template count across the two samples using the form v = (b*log(k)+a)^2. TCRdb provides this immuneACCESS table in a form limited to in-frame rearrangements. Some clones are lacking; in checked studies, under half of them reflect an unresolved V gene, and why the rest are absent is not known. V and J calls plus clone size are reproduced from that table; the DNA served to infer D and trimming. The sample contains some 78,000 clones, 80% to 90% of them found a single time. The ten top clones hold under 20% of the sample.

What the study reported, not specific to this receptor: The authors expected that biological variance in healthy repertoires might rise further over much longer intervals, such as months to years. The binomial model flagged around 1.2 differentially abundant clones between technical replicates, compared with roughly 15 over around two weeks and approximately 18 over four weeks. Across all healthy-donor time intervals, the beta-binomial model significantly lowered both the number of clones called differentially abundant and the false-positive rate. Variance in clone template counts between approximately two-week samples significantly increased with total template count across all healthy donors.

Based on the germline V gene (reference sequence), the CDR1 and CDR2 sequences are SGHNT and YYREEE. The CDR3 runs 15 amino acids, cysteine and phenylalanine included. The read is trimmed to its CDR3 DNA, 45 bases read in frame from base 1. V is cut by 2 bases and J by 0 bases, and the space between the germline ends is 9 bases. Rearrangement joined TRBV5-4 to TRBJ2-1; TRBD1 might be the D gene, on 5 matching bases. The sequencing input was blood. The receptor's source is a person aged 18 to 75 in good health. For the CDR3, the sequence is CASSFPDISYNEQFF. The DNA sequence reads TGTGCCAGCAGCTTTCCGGACATCTCCTACAATGAGCAGTTCTTC.